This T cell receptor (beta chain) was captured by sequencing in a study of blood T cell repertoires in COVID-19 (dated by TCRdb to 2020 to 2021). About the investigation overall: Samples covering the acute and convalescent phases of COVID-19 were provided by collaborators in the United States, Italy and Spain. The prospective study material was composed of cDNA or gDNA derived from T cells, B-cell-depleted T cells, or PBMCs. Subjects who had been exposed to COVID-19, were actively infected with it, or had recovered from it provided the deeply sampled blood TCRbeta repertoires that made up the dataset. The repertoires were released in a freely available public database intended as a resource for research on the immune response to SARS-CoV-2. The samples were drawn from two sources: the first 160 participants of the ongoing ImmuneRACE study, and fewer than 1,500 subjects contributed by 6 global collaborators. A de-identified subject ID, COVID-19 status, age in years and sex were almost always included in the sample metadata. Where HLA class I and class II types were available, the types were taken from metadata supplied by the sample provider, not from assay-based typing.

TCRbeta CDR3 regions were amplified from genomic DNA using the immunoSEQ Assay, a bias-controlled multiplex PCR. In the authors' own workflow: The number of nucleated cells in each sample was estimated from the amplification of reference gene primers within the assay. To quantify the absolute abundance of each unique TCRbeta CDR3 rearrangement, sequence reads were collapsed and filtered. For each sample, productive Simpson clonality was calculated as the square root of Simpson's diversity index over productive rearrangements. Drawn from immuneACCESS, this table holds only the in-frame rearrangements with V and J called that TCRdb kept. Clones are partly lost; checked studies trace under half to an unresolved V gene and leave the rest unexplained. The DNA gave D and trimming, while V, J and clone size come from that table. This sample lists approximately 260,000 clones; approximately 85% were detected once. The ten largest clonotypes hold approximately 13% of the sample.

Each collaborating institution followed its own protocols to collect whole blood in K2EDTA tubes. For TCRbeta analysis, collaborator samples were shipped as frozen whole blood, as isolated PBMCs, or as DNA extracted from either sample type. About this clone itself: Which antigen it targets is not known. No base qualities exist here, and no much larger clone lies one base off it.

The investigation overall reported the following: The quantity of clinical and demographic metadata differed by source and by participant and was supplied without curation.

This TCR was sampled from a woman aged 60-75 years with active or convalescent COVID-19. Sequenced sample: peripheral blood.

The DNA sequence follows: TGTGCCAGCAGCATACTAGCGGGGGGGCAAAATGAGCAGTTCTTC. This codes for CASSILAGGQNEQFF. The chain is encoded by TRBV3-1 (or the pseudogene TRBV3-2) joined to TRBJ2-1, with 13 bases matching TRBD2. Germline trimming: 5 bases from V, 7 bases from J; junction bases outside gene matches: 5. Reading from cysteine to phenylalanine, the CDR3 counts 15 amino acids. Only CDR3 DNA is held: 45 bases, read in frame from base 1. The germline V gene encodes CDR1 LGHDT and CDR2 YNNKEL (reference sequence).